A selection of T cell receptor beta chains follows, all from one sample in a study of pediatric ulcerative colitis. The table came from immunoSEQ multiplex PCR; TCRdb's copy has only in-frame clones and leaves some out. The sample has approximately 60,000 clones, roughly nine tenths seen once. The sample consisted of blood. The receptors were gathered from a boy aged 5-17 years with severe ulcerative colitis. CDR3s leave out the opening cysteine and the closing phenylalanine or tryptophan. Each record gives: J gene, V gene, CDR3 length, CDR3 protein.

J: TRBJ2-7; V: TRBV5-1; length: 15; CDR3: ASSFMTSGSPFHEQY
J: TRBJ1-1; V: TRBV25-1; length: 11; CDR3: ATEGLRGTEAF
J: TRBJ1-2; V: TRBV4-1; length: 12; CDR3: ASSQEPGYYGYT
J: TRBJ2-3; V: TRBV11-2; length: 10; CDR3: ASSLTPDTQY
J: TRBJ2-5; V: TRBV5-1; length: 14; CDR3: ASSVSGTGGEETQY
J: TRBJ1-2; V: TRBV7-9; length: 13; CDR3: ASSSSDRGLLGYT
J: TRBJ2-2; V: TRBV7-2; length: 15; CDR3: ASSPLGSGRLAGELF
J: TRBJ2-7; V: TRBV11-3; length: 12; CDR3: ASSPRDREYEQY
J: TRBJ2-3; V: TRBV4-3; length: 13; CDR3: ASSQDSGSADTQY
J: TRBJ2-7; V: TRBV4-1; length: 12; CDR3: ASSQSSSGYEQY